The rows below give T cell receptor beta chains drawn from one sample of a study of CD8 T cells in ankylosing spondylitis. One entry per CDR3 protein, called by TCRdb with MiXCR from the 5' RACE reads. The table includes 200,000 to 250,000 distinct CDR3 sequences, 7% to 8% detected once. Sequenced material: blood, either unsorted or a sorted T cell fraction (not recorded which). The receptors stem from a male donor with ankylosing spondylitis. CDR3s include the opening cysteine and the closing phenylalanine or tryptophan. Fields, in order: V gene, CDR3 length, D gene, J gene, clone size, CDR3 protein, CDR3 DNA. D genes are given only for firm matches. Rows give clone size only sometimes, using once, few, many, or a class for an expanded clone.

V gene: TRBV7-9
CDR3 length: 15
D gene: TRBD2
J gene: TRBJ2-1
clone size: -
CDR3 protein: CASSLGGRATNEQFF
CDR3 DNA: TGTGCCAGCAGCTTAGGAGGGAGGGCCACAAATGAGCAGTTCTTC

V gene: TRBV20-1
CDR3 length: 15
D gene: TRBD1
J gene: TRBJ2-2
clone size: many
CDR3 protein: CSASLDRGLAGELFF
CDR3 DNA: TGCAGTGCTAGTCTTGACAGGGGGCTGGCCGGGGAGCTGTTTTTT

V gene: TRBV9
CDR3 length: 14
D gene: -
J gene: TRBJ2-1
clone size: -
CDR3 protein: CASRPGEWNNEQFF
CDR3 DNA: TGTGCCAGCAGGCCGGGGGAGTGGAACAATGAGCAGTTCTTC

V gene: TRBV5-6
CDR3 length: 13
D gene: -
J gene: TRBJ2-3
clone size: -
CDR3 protein: CASSSGRLDTQYF
CDR3 DNA: TGTGCCAGCAGCTCAGGGAGACTAGATACGCAGTATTTT

V gene: TRBV20-1
CDR3 length: 14
D gene: TRBD1
J gene: TRBJ1-1
clone size: many
CDR3 protein: CSAGRDSMNTEAFF
CDR3 DNA: TGCAGTGCTGGCCGGGACAGTATGAACACTGAAGCTTTCTTT

V gene: TRBV12-3/TRBV12-4
CDR3 length: 15
D gene: TRBD1
J gene: TRBJ2-3
clone size: few
CDR3 protein: CAIGWGTGGGDTQYF
CDR3 DNA: TGTGCCATCGGCTGGGGGACAGGGGGGGGAGATACGCAGTATTTT

V gene: TRBV9
CDR3 length: 14
D gene: -
J gene: TRBJ2-5
clone size: many
CDR3 protein: CASSVDVGDATQYF
CDR3 DNA: TGTGCCAGCAGCGTCGACGTGGGGGACGCGACCCAGTACTTC

V gene: TRBV5-6
CDR3 length: 14
D gene: -
J gene: TRBJ2-3
clone size: -
CDR3 protein: CASSRDNPTDTQYF
CDR3 DNA: TGTGCCAGCTCCCGGGACAACCCCACAGATACGCAGTATTTT

V gene: TRBV7-2
CDR3 length: 15
D gene: TRBD1
J gene: TRBJ2-1
clone size: few
CDR3 protein: CASSSTGGLYNEQFF
CDR3 DNA: TGTGCCAGCAGCTCGACAGGGGGTTTGTACAATGAGCAGTTCTTC

V gene: TRBV12-3/TRBV12-4
CDR3 length: 17
D gene: TRBD1
J gene: TRBJ1-2
clone size: many
CDR3 protein: CASSRQLRTGVLYGYTF
CDR3 DNA: TGTGCCAGCAGCCGGCAGCTTAGGACAGGGGTTCTCTATGGCTACACCTTC

V gene: TRBV4-1
CDR3 length: 13
D gene: -
J gene: TRBJ2-7
clone size: many
CDR3 protein: CASSQVSGDEQYF
CDR3 DNA: TGCGCCAGCAGCCAAGTGAGCGGAGACGAGCAGTACTTC

V gene: TRBV6-1
CDR3 length: 14
D gene: -
J gene: TRBJ2-7
clone size: many
CDR3 protein: CASSPYGLSYEQYF
CDR3 DNA: TGTGCCAGCAGCCCCTATGGCCTTTCCTACGAGCAGTACTTC

V gene: TRBV27
CDR3 length: 16
D gene: -
J gene: TRBJ2-1
clone size: many
CDR3 protein: CASSLSVTSLFSEQFF
CDR3 DNA: TGTGCCAGCAGTTTATCGGTGACTAGTCTATTCAGTGAGCAGTTCTTC

V gene: TRBV9
CDR3 length: 16
D gene: -
J gene: TRBJ2-1
clone size: few
CDR3 protein: CASSVAYGSSYNEQFF
CDR3 DNA: TGTGCCAGCAGCGTAGCTTACGGGAGCTCCTACAATGAGCAGTTCTTC

V gene: TRBV28
CDR3 length: 13
D gene: -
J gene: TRBJ2-1
clone size: few
CDR3 protein: CASSPPRVNEQFF
CDR3 DNA: TGTGCCAGCAGTCCTCCCAGGGTCAATGAGCAGTTCTTC

V gene: TRBV6-4
CDR3 length: 15
D gene: -
J gene: TRBJ2-1
clone size: -
CDR3 protein: CASSDSTGSGNEQFF
CDR3 DNA: TGTGCCAGCAGTGACTCGACAGGTTCCGGGAATGAGCAGTTCTTC

V gene: TRBV27
CDR3 length: 14
D gene: TRBD2
J gene: TRBJ2-7
clone size: few
CDR3 protein: CASASGWSSYEQYF
CDR3 DNA: TGTGCCAGCGCTAGCGGATGGAGCTCCTACGAGCAGTACTTC

V gene: TRBV7-2
CDR3 length: 14
D gene: -
J gene: TRBJ2-7
clone size: many
CDR3 protein: CASSLVGTNYEQYF
CDR3 DNA: TGTGCCAGCAGCTTAGTAGGCACCAACTACGAGCAGTACTTC

V gene: TRBV7-9
CDR3 length: 15
D gene: -
J gene: TRBJ2-6
clone size: many
CDR3 protein: CASSLPGFGANVLTF
CDR3 DNA: TGTGCCAGCAGCTTACCAGGGTTTGGGGCCAACGTCCTGACTTTC

V gene: TRBV12-3/TRBV12-4
CDR3 length: 15
D gene: TRBD1
J gene: TRBJ1-2
clone size: many
CDR3 protein: CASTETGGFFDGYTF
CDR3 DNA: TGTGCCAGCACCGAGACAGGGGGTTTTTTCGATGGCTACACCTTC

V gene: TRBV6-2/TRBV6-3
CDR3 length: 14
D gene: -
J gene: TRBJ2-1
clone size: -
CDR3 protein: CASSPLSLHNEQFF
CDR3 DNA: TGTGCCAGCAGCCCACTCTCGTTGCACAATGAGCAGTTCTTC

V gene: TRBV10-3
CDR3 length: 17
D gene: TRBD1
J gene: TRBJ2-1
clone size: few
CDR3 protein: CAVQGQGADGSYNEQFF
CDR3 DNA: TGTGCCGTCCAGGGACAGGGGGCTGACGGGTCCTACAATGAGCAGTTCTTC

V gene: TRBV6-2/TRBV6-3
CDR3 length: 15
D gene: -
J gene: TRBJ2-7
clone size: many
CDR3 protein: CASSQPGTNTYEQYF
CDR3 DNA: TGTGCCAGCAGCCAACCCGGGACAAACACCTACGAGCAGTACTTC

V gene: TRBV7-9
CDR3 length: 12
D gene: -
J gene: TRBJ1-1
clone size: many
CDR3 protein: CASIRGNTEAFF
CDR3 DNA: TGTGCCAGCATCAGGGGTAACACTGAAGCTTTCTTT

V gene: TRBV7-8
CDR3 length: 18
D gene: -
J gene: TRBJ2-6
clone size: -
CDR3 protein: CASSVRQFFSSGANVLTF
CDR3 DNA: TGTGCCAGCAGCGTGAGACAGTTCTTCAGCTCTGGGGCCAACGTCCTGACTTTC

V gene: TRBV7-9
CDR3 length: 13
D gene: TRBD2
J gene: TRBJ2-5
clone size: -
CDR3 protein: CASSTGGGETQYF
CDR3 DNA: TGTGCCAGCAGTACGGGGGGAGGAGAGACCCAGTACTTC

V gene: TRBV6-1
CDR3 length: 14
D gene: -
J gene: TRBJ1-2
clone size: many
CDR3 protein: CASSEMDSNYGYTF
CDR3 DNA: TGTGCCAGCAGTGAAATGGATTCTAACTATGGCTACACCTTC

V gene: TRBV7-8
CDR3 length: 13
D gene: TRBD1
J gene: TRBJ2-5
clone size: many
CDR3 protein: CASSSDRAKTQYF
CDR3 DNA: TGTGCCAGCAGCTCCGACAGGGCGAAGACCCAGTACTTC

V gene: TRBV27
CDR3 length: 8
D gene: -
J gene: TRBJ2-1
clone size: many
CDR3 protein: CTNNEQFF
CDR3 DNA: TGTACCAACAATGAGCAGTTCTTC

V gene: TRBV6-2/TRBV6-3
CDR3 length: 14
D gene: -
J gene: TRBJ1-4
clone size: many
CDR3 protein: CASSGIPRDEKLFF
CDR3 DNA: TGTGCCAGCAGCGGCATACCCCGGGATGAAAAACTGTTTTTT

V gene: TRBV28
CDR3 length: 13
D gene: TRBD1
J gene: TRBJ2-5
clone size: -
CDR3 protein: CASSNRGQETQYF
CDR3 DNA: TGTGCCAGCAGCAACAGGGGGCAGGAGACCCAGTACTTC

V gene: TRBV7-2
CDR3 length: 16
D gene: -
J gene: TRBJ1-4
clone size: many
CDR3 protein: CASSLERGANNEKLFF
CDR3 DNA: TGTGCCAGCAGCTTAGAAAGGGGCGCCAATAATGAAAAACTGTTTTTT

V gene: TRBV20-1
CDR3 length: 15
D gene: -
J gene: TRBJ1-2
clone size: few
CDR3 protein: CSARDRGSRNYGYTF
CDR3 DNA: TGCAGTGCTAGAGATCGCGGGAGTAGGAACTATGGCTACACCTTC

V gene: TRBV20-1
CDR3 length: 12
D gene: -
J gene: TRBJ2-7
clone size: many
CDR3 protein: CSASWTELEQYF
CDR3 DNA: TGCAGTGCTAGTTGGACAGAACTCGAGCAGTACTTC

V gene: TRBV12-3/TRBV12-4
CDR3 length: 17
D gene: -
J gene: TRBJ2-2
clone size: -
CDR3 protein: CASSSWDTHPNTGELFF
CDR3 DNA: TGTGCCAGCAGCTCCTGGGACACACACCCGAACACCGGGGAGCTGTTTTTT

V gene: TRBV15
CDR3 length: 14
D gene: -
J gene: TRBJ1-2
clone size: many
CDR3 protein: CATSIPDRSYGYTF
CDR3 DNA: TGTGCCACCAGCATTCCCGACAGGTCCTATGGCTACACCTTC

V gene: TRBV6-1
CDR3 length: 14
D gene: TRBD1
J gene: TRBJ2-7
clone size: many
CDR3 protein: CASRESGQFYEQYF
CDR3 DNA: TGTGCCAGCAGGGAATCGGGACAGTTCTACGAGCAGTACTTC

V gene: TRBV6-1
CDR3 length: 12
D gene: -
J gene: TRBJ2-1
clone size: many
CDR3 protein: CASRLVPNEQFF
CDR3 DNA: TGTGCCAGCAGACTAGTGCCGAATGAGCAGTTCTTC

V gene: TRBV5-1
CDR3 length: 15
D gene: -
J gene: TRBJ1-2
clone size: -
CDR3 protein: CASSGTDPILDGYTF
CDR3 DNA: TGCGCCAGCAGTGGAACAGACCCCATTTTGGATGGCTACACCTTC

V gene: TRBV2
CDR3 length: 13
D gene: -
J gene: TRBJ2-7
clone size: many
CDR3 protein: CASSDRHSYEQYF
CDR3 DNA: TGTGCCAGCTCAGACAGACACTCCTACGAGCAGTACTTC

V gene: TRBV7-9
CDR3 length: 17
D gene: TRBD2
J gene: TRBJ2-3
clone size: -
CDR3 protein: CASSLAQRPSGGHTQYF
CDR3 DNA: TGTGCCAGCAGCTTAGCGCAGAGGCCTAGCGGGGGACATACGCAGTATTTT

V gene: TRBV11-2
CDR3 length: 14
D gene: -
J gene: TRBJ2-1
clone size: many
CDR3 protein: CASSFGSWGNEQFF
CDR3 DNA: TGTGCCAGCAGCTTCGGGAGCTGGGGCAATGAGCAGTTCTTC

V gene: TRBV20-1
CDR3 length: 13
D gene: -
J gene: TRBJ2-3
clone size: many
CDR3 protein: CSASDISTDTQYF
CDR3 DNA: TGCAGTGCTTCGGACATTAGCACAGATACGCAGTATTTT

V gene: TRBV7-8
CDR3 length: 16
D gene: -
J gene: TRBJ2-3
clone size: many
CDR3 protein: CASSFPPRLLADTQYF
CDR3 DNA: TGTGCCAGCAGCTTTCCCCCCCGGCTCCTGGCAGATACGCAGTATTTT

V gene: TRBV5-8
CDR3 length: 15
D gene: -
J gene: TRBJ1-5
clone size: many
CDR3 protein: CASSFQGYSNQPQHF
CDR3 DNA: TGTGCCAGCAGCTTCCAGGGCTATAGCAATCAGCCCCAGCATTTT

V gene: TRBV9
CDR3 length: 15
D gene: TRBD2
J gene: TRBJ2-1
clone size: -
CDR3 protein: CASSVAGGYYNEQFF
CDR3 DNA: TGTGCCAGCAGCGTAGCGGGGGGGTACTACAATGAGCAGTTCTTC

V gene: TRBV7-6
CDR3 length: 14
D gene: TRBD1
J gene: TRBJ1-1
clone size: many
CDR3 protein: CASSFRQGYTEAFF
CDR3 DNA: TGTGCCAGCAGCTTCCGACAGGGCTACACTGAAGCTTTCTTT

V gene: TRBV7-2
CDR3 length: 15
D gene: TRBD2
J gene: TRBJ2-1
clone size: many
CDR3 protein: CASSSGLAGGFEQFF
CDR3 DNA: TGTGCCAGCAGCTCCGGACTAGCGGGGGGTTTTGAGCAGTTCTTC

V gene: TRBV7-9
CDR3 length: 15
D gene: TRBD1
J gene: TRBJ1-2
clone size: many
CDR3 protein: CASSPPGTDYYGYTF
CDR3 DNA: TGTGCCAGCAGCCCCCCCGGGACAGACTACTATGGCTACACCTTC

V gene: TRBV12-3/TRBV12-4
CDR3 length: 14
D gene: TRBD2
J gene: TRBJ2-1
clone size: few
CDR3 protein: CASSLTSGVNEQFF
CDR3 DNA: TGTGCCAGCAGCCTGACTAGCGGGGTGAATGAGCAGTTCTTC

V gene: TRBV7-9
CDR3 length: 15
D gene: -
J gene: TRBJ2-1
clone size: many
CDR3 protein: CASSLARNRRNEQFF
CDR3 DNA: TGTGCCAGCAGCTTAGCGCGGAACAGGCGCAATGAGCAGTTCTTC

V gene: TRBV4-3
CDR3 length: 16
D gene: TRBD2
J gene: TRBJ2-4
clone size: -
CDR3 protein: CASSQVYGGGKNIQYF
CDR3 DNA: TGCGCCAGCAGCCAAGTTTACGGGGGGGGGAAAAACATTCAGTACTTC